The 6 T cell receptor beta chains in this list originate from one sample, sequenced in a study of PD-1 blockade in classical Hodgkin lymphoma. Noted time point: newly diagnosed, previously untreated cHL patient sample. Only in-frame clones appear in the TCRdb table, and some are missing; sequencing was by immunoSEQ multiplex PCR. The profile covers 45,000 or so clones, with roughly 93% appearing a single time and 4.5% to 6% taken by the ten largest. The sample was peripheral blood mononuclear cells (PBMCs). These receptors came from a human donor with classical Hodgkin lymphoma.

A note on this clone: The sample carries other DNA sequences with the same CDR3. The gene calls are TRBV2 and TRBJ1-1; weak D call: TRBD1 (5 bases). CDR1 SNHLY and CDR2 FYNNEI come from the germline V gene. The germline V and J ends were trimmed by 5 bases and 8 bases, with 15 bases remaining between them. The CDR3 runs to 13 residues. The CDR3 reads CASSRGRQLEAFF. In DNA form, the CDR3 reads TGTGCCAGCAGTAGGGGACGCCAGTTAGAAGCTTTCTTT. The whole variable domain, remainder taken from reference TRBV2 and TRBJ1-1, is EPEVTQTPSHQVTQMGQEVILRCVPISNHLYFYWYRQILGQKVEFLVSFYNNEISEKSEIFDDQFSVERPDGSNFTLKIRSTKLEDSAMYFCASSRGRQLEAFFGQGTRLTVV.

The V gene is TRBV4-1, the J gene TRBJ2-3; maybe TRBD1 (6 bases). V dropped 3 bases and J dropped 5 bases, with 12 bases sitting between them. This CDR3 comprises 14 residues. The V gene's germline CDR1 is MGHRA and CDR2 YSYEKL. CDR3 loop: CASSQEPGEDTQYF. The CDR3 DNA is TGCGCCAGCAGCCAGGAGCCAGGGGAAGATACGCAGTATTTT.

The V call is TRBV15, the J call TRBJ2-2; 8 bases line up with TRBD2. The CDR3 has 16 amino acids. Trimming cost V 5 bases and J 5 bases; bases outside gene matches: 10. Germline CDR1 is LNHNV and CDR2 is YYDKDF (reference sequence). The CDR3 DNA is TGTGCCACCAGCTCTCGCCCAGCGGGAGTTACCGGGGAGCTGTTTTTT. Translation gives CATSSRPAGVTGELFF.

The CDR3 sequence: CASRGSADKGDTQYF. As DNA, the CDR3 is TGTGCCAGCAGAGGGTCTGCGGATAAGGGAGATACGCAGTATTTT. The gene calls are TRBV2 and TRBJ2-3, with D uncertain. The CDR3 covers 15 residues. CDR1 is SNHLY and CDR2 is FYNNEI in the germline V gene. V gave up 6 bases and J gave up 5 bases, with 18 bases separating them.

This chain connects TRBV19 to TRBJ1-3, with D uncertain. The CDR3 is 12 amino acids. Trimming stripped 1 base from V and 6 bases from J, with 4 bases between. Germline loops: CDR1 LNHDA, CDR2 SQIVND (reference sequence). The chain's CDR3 is CASSIGENTIYF. In DNA, the CDR3 is TGTGCCAGTAGTATAGGGGAAAACACCATATATTTT.

The chain employs TRBV7-6 and TRBJ2-1; 9 positions agree with TRBD2. Per the germline V gene, CDR1 is SGHVS and CDR2 is FNYEAQ. This CDR3 comprises 15 residues. V lost 0 bases to trimming and J lost 3 bases; unmatched junction nucleotides: 0. CDR3 loop: CASSLASGGYNEQFF. DNA for the CDR3: TGTGCCAGCAGCTTAGCTAGCGGGGGCTACAATGAGCAGTTCTTC.